This T cell receptor beta chain was sequenced for a study of PD-1 blockade in classical Hodgkin lymphoma (dated by TCRdb to 2019 to 2021). Notes on the research overall: Nivolumab dosing was 3 mg/kg intravenously every 2 weeks, continuing until either disease progression or unacceptable toxicity. To define a peripheral blood immune signature of response to PD-1 blockade in classical Hodgkin lymphoma, the study combined TCR beta sequencing with CyTOF.

Worth noting for this clone: Its recognized antigen is unknown. No qualities accompany the bases; no much larger clone lies one base away.

Genomic DNA was extracted with the Qiagen DNeasy kit from unsorted PBMCs and from negatively selected CD4+ and CD8+ fractions. Using primers that anneal to V and J segments, immunoSEQ multiplex PCR amplified the TCR beta CDR3 regions. A synthetic immune receptor repertoire was used to minimize amplification bias, and any remaining bias was removed computationally after sequencing. In the authors' own workflow: Custom Python scripts were used to quantify repertoire diversity as the Shannon entropy index. Unsorted, CD4+ and CD8+ repertoires were analyzed separately, except for combined analyses in which CD4+ and CD8+ sequences were merged in silico. Clonal expansion was defined as a frequency increase of at least 2-fold after treatment compared with C1D1, and clones undetected at baseline were assigned a pseudocount of 0.5. Clones with 0 or 1 copy at C1D1 were classified as singleton clones, and clones with 2 or more copies were classified as non-singleton clones. Clones expanded in unsorted samples were labelled as CD4+, CD8+ or unknown by matching protein sequences in sorted samples from the same patient. Wilcoxon tests on paired samples were used to test diversity changes from C1D1 to C4D1. The table comes from immuneACCESS by way of TCRdb, which keeps in-frame sequences with V and J called. Part of the clones is missing from these tables; in studies checked, under half for an unresolved V gene and the rest for unknown reasons. The V and J calls and clone size were taken over from that table, and D and trimming were inferred from the DNA. Across this sample there are under 40,000 clones, with roughly four fifths seen only once. The ten most abundant clones make up approximately 35% of the sample.

Summary of the overall study and its limitations: Diversity was lower in patients who began nivolumab less than 1 year after ASCT, so these patients were left out of later analyses to avoid confounding by immune reconstitution. Only a single clinical trial cohort was studied, and what caused the repertoire differences, possibly disease activity or prior therapy, remained undefined. Newly diagnosed patients were reported to have lower baseline TCR diversity than healthy donors, and relapsed/refractory patients were reported to have lower baseline TCR diversity still. A significant rise by C4D1 was seen in CD4+ but not CD8+ TCR diversity (p=0.0027 vs p=0.16), with the rise being most apparent in complete responders (p=0.02). Among trial patients, those achieving complete response had baseline diversity similar to that of newly diagnosed patients, while diversity was significantly lower in partial responders and progressors.

Per the publication, the time point label means: cycle 1 day 1 (C1D1), immediately before nivolumab initiation. Every trial patient had relapsed after autologous stem cell transplantation, and cohorts A, B and C differed in prior brentuximab vedotin exposure. The trial cohort comprised some 60 patients with relapsed/refractory classical Hodgkin lymphoma whose best overall responses were complete response, partial response or progressive disease. Trial patients were treated with single-agent nivolumab in the multi-cohort phase II CheckMate 205 trial. An independent review committee assessed best overall response by applying the 2007 International Working Group response criteria. PBMCs from the trial were collected at three points: immediately before nivolumab initiation (C1D1), and during therapy at cycle 2 day 1 and cycle 4 day 1. After peripheral blood was drawn into 8 mL Vacutainer Cell Preparation Tubes, PBMCs were isolated by centrifugation and then cryopreserved.

CDR3 length: 15 amino acids, cysteine to phenylalanine. Of the read, only the CDR3 DNA is kept; its 45 bases are in frame from base 1. The CDR1 and CDR2 encoded by the germline V gene are MGHDK and SYGVNS. At the junction V is shortened by 5 bases and J by 1 base, with 14 bases in between. The sequence came from a human donor with classical Hodgkin lymphoma. The sequenced sample was peripheral blood mononuclear cells (PBMCs), obtained at baseline. Recombination linked TRBV25-1 to TRBJ1-2, with no reliable assignment of the D segment. Read as DNA, the sequence is TGTGCCAGCAGTCCCTTTGAGGCTCTTAACTATGGCTACACCTTC. Its product reads: CASSPFEALNYGYTF.